The entry below describes one T cell receptor (beta chain). The germline V gene has CDR1 LNHDA and CDR2 SQIVND (reference sequence). The V end lost 0 bases, the J end lost 6 bases, and 20 bases lay between the germline ends. This CDR3 contains 17 residues. These data belong to a study of blood T cell repertoires in COVID-19. The wider study: Whether acute or convalescent, the COVID-19 samples came from the United States, Italy and Spain. T cells, B-cell-depleted T cells, or PBMCs supplied cDNA or gDNA.

Under the authors' procedure: Reference gene primer amplification gave estimated nucleated cell counts. Clones were read by immunoSEQ multiplex PCR, and TCRdb kept only the in-frame ones, dropping some. D and trimming come from the DNA, and the V and J calls and clone size come from that table. This table has 140,000 or so clones, around 83% appearing once. This clonotype was sampled from a woman over 75 with acute or convalescent COVID-19. The sequenced sample consisted of peripheral blood. J is TRBJ1-1 and V is TRBV19; D is uncertain. Written as DNA, the CDR3 is TGTGCCAGTAGTATAGATGGGAGGAACGACTTTTCCGCTGAAGCTTTCTTT. Translation gives CASSIDGRNDFSAEAFF.